This T cell receptor beta chain originates from a study of metastatic and nonmetastatic thyroid tumors. As for the study in general: The study looked at repertoires side by side in blood and in tumor or nodule tissue from malignant and benign thyroid patients. Notes on the study in general: The reported finding was significantly higher TCR beta diversity in malignant thyroid tumors relative to benign nodules, in blood and tumor.

Nobody among the patients had been given any treatment before thyroid surgery. Concerning this clone: Its antigen remains unknown.

TCRdb used MiXCR to call clones anew from the PCR reads. The sample holds about 22,000 clones, 36% seen once. Trimming removed 4 bases from V and 8 bases from J, with 12 bases in between. Germline V lookup: CDR1 SGHRS, CDR2 YFSETQ. This CDR3 contains 12 residues. This chain uses TRBV5-1 with TRBJ1-2; D remains unclear. Sample: blood. The receptor was derived from a male donor with papillary thyroid cancer or a benign thyroid nodule (not recorded which). Some clones in this sample may be carry-over from other donors' samples. In DNA, the CDR3 is TGCGCCAGCAGCCAAGACCGTTACGGCTACACCTTC. Residues: CASSQDRYGYTF.